The 8 T cell receptor beta chains in this list originate from one sample, sequenced in a study of blood T cell repertoires in COVID-19. The repertoire was sequenced with immunoSEQ multiplex PCR; TCRdb's copy has only in-frame clones and lacks some. This table has roughly 120,000 clones, around 86% appearing once. Specimen: peripheral blood. All receptors derive from a human donor in a cohort sampled during active COVID-19.

The chain couples TRBV27 to TRBJ2-7, with unresolved D. Germline lookup yields CDR1 MNHEY and CDR2 SMNVEV (reference sequence). The CDR3 is 14 amino acids. Trimming pared 6 bases from V and 3 bases from J, leaving 15 bases between. The CDR3 DNA reads as TGTGCCAGCAGCCCGAGCACCAAGATCTACGAGCAGTACTTC. The encoded protein is CASSPSTKIYEQYF.

V usage is TRBV12-3 or TRBV12-4 and J usage is TRBJ1-2; unclear D gene. The CDR3 covers 12 residues. Between the trimmed V and J ends, which lost 1 base and 4 bases, there was a span of 4 bases. The CDR3 DNA sequence: TGTGCCAGCAGTTTAGGCGTCTATGGCTACACCTTC. Translation: CASSLGVYGYTF.

The gene calls are TRBV12-3 or TRBV12-4 and TRBJ1-6, with D maybe TRBD1 (5 bases). The CDR3 runs to 12 residues. V lost 7 bases, J lost 7 bases, and 8 bases lay in between. The CDR3 region has the DNA TGTGCCAGCAACAGGCCGAATTCACCCCTCCACTTT. As protein: CASNRPNSPLHF.

The chain has TRBV18 and TRBJ2-3, with D possibly being TRBD2 (5 bases). V was cut by 3 bases and J by 4 bases, with 8 bases left in between. From germline, CDR1 is KGHSH and CDR2 LQKENI. The CDR3 sequence is 13 residues long. The CDR3 coding sequence is TGTGCCAGCTCACCTCAGGAGGCAGATACGCAGTATTTT. Translated: CASSPQEADTQYF. Full variable domain (rest looked up from reference TRBV18 and TRBJ2-3): NAGVMQNPRHLVRRRGQEARLRCSPMKGHSHVYWYRQLPEEGLKFMVYLQKENIIDESGMPKERFSAEFPKEGPSILRIQQVVRGDSAAYFCASSPQEADTQYFGPGTRLTVL.

This clone came up once. V usage is TRBV6-5 and J usage is TRBJ1-5, with 9 nucleotides matching TRBD1. CDR1 is MNHEY, CDR2 SVGAGI, per germline. This CDR3 is built from 15 residues. J gave up 3 bases and V 6 bases, and 6 bases lay outside the gene matches. CDR3 sequence reads: CASRSGTGSNQPQHF. In DNA form, the CDR3 reads TGTGCCAGCAGAAGTGGGACAGGGTCCAATCAGCCCCAGCATTTT.

J is TRBJ1-5 and V is TRBV6-2 or TRBV6-3; D is unresolved. Germline assignment: CDR1 MNHEY and CDR2 SVGEGT. There are 14 residues in the CDR3. Trimming left V 6 bases short and J 2 bases short, with 11 bases between. This CDR3 reads CASSQTRGNQPQHF. CDR3 in DNA: TGTGCCAGCAGCCAAACACGGGGCAATCAGCCCCAGCATTTT.

The rearrangement links TRBV3-1 (or the pseudogene TRBV3-2) to TRBJ1-6, with D perhaps matching TRBD1 (6 bases). The CDR3 is 16 residues long. The germline CDR1 and CDR2 sequences are LGHDT and YNNKEL (reference sequence). The V gene lost 3 bases and the J gene lost 7 bases, with 16 bases spanning the gap. The CDR3, as DNA: TGTGCCAGCAGCCAGGGGGGGGCAGGGGTAAATTCACCCCTCCACTTT. It encodes CASSQGGAGVNSPLHF.

The chain recombines TRBV19 with TRBJ1-1; 7 bases fit TRBD1. The CDR3 spans 16 residues. Germline-derived CDR1 and CDR2 are LNHDA and SQIVND (reference sequence). Trimming at V came to 3 bases and at J to 4 bases, leaving 11 bases not matched to a gene. The CDR3 region has the DNA TGTGCCAGTAGTATTACTTACCGGGACAGAACCACTGAAGCTTTCTTT. Amino acids: CASSITYRDRTTEAFF.